A single sample gave rise to the 7 T cell receptor beta chains below, sequenced in a study of T cells after yellow fever vaccination. TCRdb re-derived calls from the 5' RACE reads in MiXCR, one entry per CDR3 protein. Of hundreds of thousands of distinct CDR3 sequences in the sample, 9% to 15% were seen once. The specimen comprised PBMCs, sampled on the day of the yellow fever booster vaccination. These receptors originate from a man younger than 45 who received the YFV17D yellow fever vaccine.

The V gene is TRBV7-2, the J gene TRBJ2-5, with TRBD2 matching over 12 bases. J was trimmed by 4 bases and V by 4 bases; bases with no gene match: 7. Germline-derived CDR1 and CDR2 are SGHTA and FQGNSA. CDR3 length: 16 residues. CDR3 DNA: TGTGCCAGCAGCTCGTTACTAGCGGGAGGAAGAGAGACCCAGTACTTC. Its translation is CASSSLLAGGRETQYF.

Ten or more counts support this clonotype. The CDR3 loop is CASSSNKGQGYTEAFF. As DNA, the CDR3 is TGTGCCAGCAGCTCGAATAAGGGACAGGGATACACTGAAGCTTTCTTT. The V gene is TRBV11-2, the J gene TRBJ1-1; 9 bases line up with TRBD1. The length of the CDR3 is 16 residues. Losses at the gene ends were 4 bases for V and 3 bases for J; bases not matched to a gene: 9. Germline CDR1 reads SGHAT; CDR2 reads FQNNGV.

This clonotype was recorded a few times. This chain joins TRBV7-2 and TRBJ1-2; TRBD1 agrees at 7 bases. CDR3 size: 14 residues. Germline-derived CDR1 and CDR2 are SGHTA and FQGNSA. V trimming: 4 bases; J trimming: 4 bases; junction bases outside the gene matches: 6. The CDR3 here is CASSSQTGPYGYTF. CDR3 DNA: TGTGCCAGCAGCTCCCAGACAGGGCCCTATGGCTACACCTTC.

A few counts support this clonotype. The rearrangement links TRBV5-6 to TRBJ1-6; D gene uncertain. The CDR3 covers 14 residues. Germline values: CDR1 SGHDT, CDR2 YYEEEE. V was clipped by 0 bases and J by 8 bases, with 9 bases between them. The CDR3 DNA is TGTGCCAGCAGCTTGGGAGTCAATGATTCACCCCTCCACTTT. Translating it yields CASSLGVNDSPLHF.

The chain has TRBV6-2 or TRBV6-3 and TRBJ2-7; 9 bases line up with TRBD1. Germline V gene lookup returns CDR1 MNHEY and CDR2 SVGEGT. This CDR3 region has 15 residues. The V gene end was trimmed by 6 bases and the J gene end by 3 bases; junction bases not matched to a gene: 9. CDR3 nucleotides: TGTGCCAGCAGATATGGACAGGGGCCCTTCTACGAGCAGTACTTC. Its translation: CASRYGQGPFYEQYF.

The V call is TRBV7-9, the J call TRBJ2-3; a possible D gene is TRBD1 (5 bases). Trimming took 5 bases from V and 6 from J, leaving 15 bases between them. Looked up from germline, CDR1 is SEHNR and CDR2 is FQNEAQ (reference sequence). This CDR3 has 14 amino acids. CDR3 nucleotides: TGTGCCAGCAGCCGGCAGGGTCCCCGGGATACGCAGTATTTT. Amino acids: CASSRQGPRDTQYF.

The table lists this clonotype with a few counts. The chain carries TRBV19 and TRBJ2-1; D may be TRBD2 (6 bases). Trimming removed 4 bases at V and 5 bases at J, with 15 bases between. In germline, CDR1 is LNHDA, CDR2 SQIVND (reference sequence). The CDR3 contains 15 residues. The chain's CDR3 is CASSTYRSGDNEQFF. CDR3 sequence (DNA): TGTGCCAGTAGTACCTACCGTAGCGGCGACAATGAGCAGTTCTTC. Full variable domain (missing parts from reference TRBV19 and TRBJ2-1): DGGITQSPKYLFRKEGQNVTLSCEQNLNHDAMYWYRQDPGQGLRLIYYSQIVNDFQKGDIAEGYSVSREKKESFPLTVTSAQKNPTAFYLCASSTYRSGDNEQFFGPGTRLTVL.